This entry describes one TCR beta chain. This record comes from a study of T cell changes during pregnancy in multiple sclerosis. Generated by immunoSEQ multiplex PCR, the TCRdb table keeps only in-frame clones and is missing some. There are more than 50,000 clones in the sample; about 91% occur only once, and approximately 0.9% lies in the top ten. The CDR3 loop spans 15 amino acids. Germline CDR1 is SGHNT and CDR2 is YYREEE (reference sequence). Trimming pared 4 bases from V and 4 bases from J, leaving 18 bases between. The material sequenced was peripheral blood, taken before pregnancy. This sequence originates from a female donor with multiple sclerosis, enrolled in a pregnancy study. The chain joins TRBV5-4 to TRBJ2-7; perhaps TRBD1 as D (6 bases). The CDR3 DNA follows: TGTGCCAGCAGCCGTCCCAGAGGACAGAATTACGAGCAGTACTTC. Protein sequence: CASSRPRGQNYEQYF.